This TCR beta chain was found in a study of technical replicates of blood from four donors. Unmatched junction bases numbered 5, after V lost 6 bases and J lost 2 bases. The CDR3 contains 14 residues. CDR1 and CDR2 (germline): MNHNS, SASEGT. The protocol was immunoSEQ multiplex PCR, while the TCRdb copy is restricted to in-frame clones and leaves out a portion. The sample lists 75,000 to 95,000 clones, about 89% occurring once. The chain employs TRBV6-1 and TRBJ2-3; TRBD1 agrees at 7 bases. Sequenced input: T cells isolated from PBMCs. The receptor's source is a human donor in good health. CDR3 coding DNA: TGTGCCAGCAGAAGAAAGGGGGCCACAGATACGCAGTATTTT. As protein: CASRRKGATDTQYF.